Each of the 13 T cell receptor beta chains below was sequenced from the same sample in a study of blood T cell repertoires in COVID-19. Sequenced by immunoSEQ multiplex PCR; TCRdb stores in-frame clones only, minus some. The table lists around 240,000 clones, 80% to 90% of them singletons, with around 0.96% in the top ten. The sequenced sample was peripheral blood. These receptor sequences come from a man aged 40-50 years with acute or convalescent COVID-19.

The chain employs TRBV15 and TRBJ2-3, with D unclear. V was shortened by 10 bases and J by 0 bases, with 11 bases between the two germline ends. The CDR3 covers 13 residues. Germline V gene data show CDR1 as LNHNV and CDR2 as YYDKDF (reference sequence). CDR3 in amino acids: CASRSVSTDTQYF. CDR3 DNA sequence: TGTGCCAGTCGGTCGGTTAGCACAGATACGCAGTATTTT.

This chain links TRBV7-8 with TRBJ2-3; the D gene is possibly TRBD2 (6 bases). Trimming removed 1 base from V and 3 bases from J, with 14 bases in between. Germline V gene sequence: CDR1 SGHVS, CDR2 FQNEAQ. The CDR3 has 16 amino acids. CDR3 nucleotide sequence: TGTGCCAGCAGCTTAGACGGCGGGGCCGGGACAGATACGCAGTATTTT. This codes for CASSLDGGAGTDTQYF.

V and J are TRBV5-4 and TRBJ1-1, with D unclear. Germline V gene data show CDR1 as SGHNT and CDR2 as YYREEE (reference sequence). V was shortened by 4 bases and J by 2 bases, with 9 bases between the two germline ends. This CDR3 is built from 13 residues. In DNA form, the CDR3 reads TGTGCCAGCAGCGCCACACTAAACACTGAAGCTTTCTTT. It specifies CASSATLNTEAFF.

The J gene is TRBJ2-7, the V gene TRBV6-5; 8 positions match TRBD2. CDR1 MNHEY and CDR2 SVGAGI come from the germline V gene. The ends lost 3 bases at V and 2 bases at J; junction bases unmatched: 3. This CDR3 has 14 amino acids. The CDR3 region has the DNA TGTGCCAGCAGTTATCGGGGGGGAGCCTACGAGCAGTACTTC. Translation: CASSYRGGAYEQYF.

In DNA, the CDR3 is TGTGCCAGCAGTGGCGGGGCTCGAAACACCATATATTTT. It encodes CASSGGARNTIYF. The chain has TRBV12-3 or TRBV12-4 and TRBJ1-3; weak D call: TRBD1 (5 bases). The V and J ends lost 5 bases and 5 bases respectively, with 10 bases between them. The CDR3 contains 13 residues.

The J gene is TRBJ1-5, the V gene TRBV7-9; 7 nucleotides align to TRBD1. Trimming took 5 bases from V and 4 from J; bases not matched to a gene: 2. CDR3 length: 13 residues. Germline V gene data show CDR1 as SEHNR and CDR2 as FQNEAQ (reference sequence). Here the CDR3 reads CASSRGQNQPQHF. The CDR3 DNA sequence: TGTGCCAGCAGCCGGGGACAGAATCAGCCCCAGCATTTT.

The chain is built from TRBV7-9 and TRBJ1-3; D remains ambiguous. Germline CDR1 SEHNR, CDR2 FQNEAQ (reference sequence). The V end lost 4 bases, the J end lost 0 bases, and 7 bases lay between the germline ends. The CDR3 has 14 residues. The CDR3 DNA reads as TGTGCCAGCAGCTCCTCCCCCTCTGGAAACACCATATATTTT. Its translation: CASSSSPSGNTIYF.

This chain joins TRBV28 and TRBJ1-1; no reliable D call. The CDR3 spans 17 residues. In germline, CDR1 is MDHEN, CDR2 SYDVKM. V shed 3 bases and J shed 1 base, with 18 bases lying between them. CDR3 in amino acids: CASSLLVRAESNTEAFF. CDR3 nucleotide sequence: TGTGCCAGCAGTTTGTTAGTGCGCGCCGAGTCGAACACTGAAGCTTTCTTT.

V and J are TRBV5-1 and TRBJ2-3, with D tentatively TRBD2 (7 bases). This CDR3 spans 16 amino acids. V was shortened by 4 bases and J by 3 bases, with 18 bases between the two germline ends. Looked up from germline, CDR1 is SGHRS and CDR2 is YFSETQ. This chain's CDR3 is CASSPRRGGGTDTQYF. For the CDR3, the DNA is TGCGCCAGCAGCCCGCGGAGGGGGGGAGGGACAGATACGCAGTATTTT.

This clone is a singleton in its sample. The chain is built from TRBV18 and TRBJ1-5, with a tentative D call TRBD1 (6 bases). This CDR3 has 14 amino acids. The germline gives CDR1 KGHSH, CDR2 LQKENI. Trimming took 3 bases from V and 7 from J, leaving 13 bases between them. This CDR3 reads CASSPVTGPQPQHF. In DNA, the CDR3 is TGTGCCAGCTCACCGGTCACAGGGCCCCAGCCCCAGCATTTT.

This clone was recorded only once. The CDR3 DNA reads as TGTGCCAGCAGCGTAATGCCAGCGGGGGGTCACAATGAGCAGTTCTTC. As protein: CASSVMPAGGHNEQFF. The chain is built from TRBV9 and TRBJ2-1; 9 bases match TRBD2. The CDR3 contains 16 residues. With 1 base clipped from V and 5 bases from J, the junction kept 7 bases outside the gene matches. The V gene's germline CDR1 is SGDLS and CDR2 YYNGEE.

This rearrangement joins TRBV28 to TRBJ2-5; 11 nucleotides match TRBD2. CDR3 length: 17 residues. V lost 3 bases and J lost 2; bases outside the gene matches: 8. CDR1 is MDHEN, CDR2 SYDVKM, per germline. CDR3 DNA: TGTGCCAGCAGTTTTTCTAGCGGGGGGCGGCGTCAAGAGACCCAGTACTTC. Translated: CASSFSSGGRRQETQYF.

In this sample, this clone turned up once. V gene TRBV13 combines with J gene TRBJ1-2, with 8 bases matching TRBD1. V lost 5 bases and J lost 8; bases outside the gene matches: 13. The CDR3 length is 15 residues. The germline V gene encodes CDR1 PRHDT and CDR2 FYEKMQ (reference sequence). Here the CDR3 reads CASSANRRSGGGYTF. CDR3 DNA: TGTGCCAGCAGCGCCAATCGCCGGTCAGGGGGCGGCTACACCTTC.